Shown below are 13 T cell receptor beta chains from a single sample sequenced in a study of cytomegalovirus exposure and HLA in healthy donors. Researchers ran the PCR with 60 Vbeta and 13 Jbeta primers. TCRdb's copy holds only in-frame clones and misses some; the assay was immunoSEQ multiplex PCR. The data contain 150,000 to 250,000 clones, 79% of them singletons. Specimen: PBMCs. All receptors come from a woman in her 30s in good health and CMV-seropositive.

The chain joins TRBV4-3 to TRBJ2-1; tentative D call: TRBD1 (6 bases). The ends were cut back, 4 bases at V and 3 bases at J, with 13 bases in the middle. There are 15 residues in the CDR3. CDR1 and CDR2 (germline): LGHNA, YSLEER. CDR3: CASSPNEGVYNEQFF. The DNA for the CDR3 is TGCGCCAGCAGCCCGAACGAGGGGGTCTACAATGAGCAGTTCTTC.

The chain is built from TRBV7-9 and TRBJ2-7; tentative D call: TRBD1 (5 bases). This CDR3 region has 14 residues. V lost 5 bases and J 0 bases, leaving 11 bases between the germline ends. Per the germline V gene, CDR1 is SEHNR and CDR2 is FQNEAQ (reference sequence). CDR3 amino acids: CASSKEGASYEQYF. DNA of the CDR3: TGTGCCAGCAGCAAGGAAGGGGCCTCCTACGAGCAGTACTTC.

The chain joins TRBV7-6 to TRBJ2-2, with unresolved D. The V gene's germline CDR1 is SGHVS and CDR2 FNYEAQ. The ends were cut back, 5 bases at V and 1 base at J, with 14 bases in the middle. The length of the CDR3 is 16 residues. As DNA, the CDR3 is TGTGCCAGCAGCCCCGTTTATAGCTTGAACACCGGGGAGCTGTTTTTT. The encoded protein is CASSPVYSLNTGELFF.

This sequence joins TRBV5-1 and TRBJ2-7; D unresolved. The germline CDR1 and CDR2 sequences are SGHRS and YFSETQ. CDR3 length: 13 residues. V was cut by 0 bases and J by 3 bases, with 7 bases left in between. The DNA of the CDR3 is TGCGCCAGCAGCTTGGATGGCAACTACGAGCAGTACTTC. It encodes CASSLDGNYEQYF.

This clone occurred a few times. The rearrangement links TRBV10-3 to TRBJ2-5; D is perhaps TRBD2 (5 bases). Trimming took off 6 bases at V and 5 bases at J, with 13 bases between the two ends. The CDR3 runs 13 residues. Germline-derived CDR1 and CDR2 are ENHRY and SYGVKD. The CDR3 sequence is CAISDLGGETQYF. The CDR3 DNA reads as TGTGCCATCAGCGACCTAGGAGGTGAGACCCAGTACTTC.

The table lists this clone with a count of one. V gene TRBV4-3 combines with J gene TRBJ2-3; D gene uncertain. Per the germline V gene, CDR1 is LGHNA and CDR2 is YSLEER. The CDR3 runs 16 residues. V lost 6 bases and J 2 bases, leaving 18 bases between the germline ends. This CDR3 reads CASSPRLAQNTDTQYF. CDR3 in DNA: TGCGCCAGCAGTCCTAGATTGGCTCAGAACACAGATACGCAGTATTTT.

This sequence joins TRBV19 and TRBJ2-7, with TRBD1 identical over 7 bases. The CDR3 loop spans 15 amino acids. Germline lookup yields CDR1 LNHDA and CDR2 SQIVND (reference sequence). V gave up 9 bases and J gave up 3 bases; unmatched junction bases: 14. For the CDR3, the DNA is TGTGCCAGCGAAGGGGGCGGAGGTTCGAGCTACGAGCAGTACTTC. This sequence encodes CASEGGGGSSYEQYF.

This clone was found once. The chain recombines TRBV27 with TRBJ2-2, with 7 nucleotides matching TRBD1. There are 15 residues in the CDR3. Germline CDR1 is MNHEY and CDR2 is SMNVEV (reference sequence). V trimming: 1 base; J trimming: 1 base; junction bases outside the gene matches: 0. The CDR3 DNA follows: TGTGCCAGCAGTTTATGGGACAGGAACACCGGGGAGCTGTTTTTT. This translates into CASSLWDRNTGELFF.

This chain uses TRBV29-1 with TRBJ2-7; TRBD2 might be the D (5 bases). Germline V gene sequence: CDR1 SQVTM, CDR2 ANQGSEA. The CDR3 is 15 amino acids. V was shortened by 0 bases and J by 3 bases, with 15 bases between the two germline ends. The CDR3 nucleotides are TGCAGCGTTGAAGACGGGATTTCAAATCGCTACGAGCAGTACTTC. This sequence encodes CSVEDGISNRYEQYF.

J is TRBJ2-7 and V is TRBV11-2, with D possibly matching TRBD2 (6 bases). This CDR3 region has 13 residues. Germline V gene data show CDR1 as SGHAT and CDR2 as FQNNGV. The V end was cut by 6 bases, the J end by 6 bases, with 15 bases between. DNA for the CDR3: TGTGCCAGCAGAGTCCCGGGGGTGGGCGAGCAGTACTTC. Residues: CASRVPGVGEQYF.

This clone is a singleton in its sample. The chain couples TRBV6-1 to TRBJ2-7; 7 bases agree with TRBD1. V lost 8 bases and J lost 3; bases outside the gene matches: 7. CDR1 is MNHNS, CDR2 SASEGT, per germline. This CDR3 is built from 13 residues. The CDR3 DNA reads TGTGCCAGCCGGACAGGTGGGGTCTACGAGCAGTACTTC. Translated: CASRTGGVYEQYF.

The chain recombines TRBV19 with TRBJ2-2, with 7 bases fitting TRBD1. This CDR3 has 17 residues. From germline, CDR1 is LNHDA and CDR2 SQIVND (reference sequence). V was pared by 3 bases and J by 2 bases, with 9 bases of the junction left unmatched. DNA for the CDR3: TGTGCCAGTAGTATTCAGGGCAGGGGGTTCAACACCGGGGAGCTGTTTTTT. It encodes CASSIQGRGFNTGELFF.

The chain couples TRBV30 to TRBJ1-5; D not resolved. Germline V gene data show CDR1 as GTSNPN and CDR2 as SVGIG (reference sequence). The CDR3 sequence is 13 residues long. V shed 3 bases and J shed 9 bases, with 15 bases lying between them. CDR3 coding DNA: TGTGCCTGGAGCACAGTCCCGGAGGGGCCCCAGCATTTT. Its protein is CAWSTVPEGPQHF. Filled out from reference TRBV30 and TRBJ1-5, the complete variable domain reads SQTIHQWPATLVQPVGSPLSLECTVEGTSNPNLYWYRQAAGRGLQLLFYSVGIGQISSEVPQNLSASRPQDRQFILSSKKLLLSDSGFYLCAWSTVPEGPQHFGDGTRLSIL.